The 14 T cell receptor beta chains listed next were all sequenced from one sample in a study of T cell repertoires in cytomegalovirus infection. The antigens for these receptors are not known. TCRdb recomputed calls from the reads with MiXCR, one row per CDR3 protein. Seen here are over 250,000 distinct CDR3 sequences, about 20% observed once, and the top ten hold about 20%. The sample consisted of cultured PBMCs, taken from culture after CMV antigen stimulation. The receptor set was obtained from a human donor in good health (CMV status not recorded). Some clones in this sample may be carry-over from other donors' samples.

This clonotype was seen many times. The chain links TRBV6-2 or TRBV6-3 to TRBJ1-2; D uncertain. V was pared by 5 bases and J by 4 bases, with 5 bases between. The CDR3 runs to 11 residues. CDR1 MNHEY and CDR2 SVGEGT come from the germline V gene. This chain's CDR3 is CASSDLYGYTF. As DNA, the CDR3 is TGTGCCAGCAGTGACCTCTATGGCTACACCTTC.

This clonotype came up a few times. J is TRBJ1-4 and V is TRBV27; D is perhaps TRBD1 (6 bases). From germline, CDR1 is MNHEY and CDR2 SMNVEV (reference sequence). Trimming left V 1 base short and J 12 bases short, with 12 bases between. CDR3 length: 13 amino acids. The CDR3 region is CASSLFFRGELFF. As DNA, the CDR3 is TGTGCCAGCAGTTTATTTTTTAGGGGGGAACTGTTTTTT. The full variable domain, its missing parts supplied by reference TRBV27 and TRBJ1-4, is EAQVTQNPRYLITVTGKKLTVTCSQNMNHEYMSWYRQDPGLGLRQIYYSMNVEVTDKGDVPEGYKVSRKEKRNFPLILESPSPNQTSLYFCASSLFFRGELFFGSGTQLSVL.

There are a few counts of this clonotype. CDR3 bases: TGTGCCAGCAGGGACCGGGACAGAGCAACTAATGAAAAACTGTTTTTT. Its protein is CASRDRDRATNEKLFF. The chain has TRBV28 and TRBJ1-4, with 7 bases identical to TRBD1. V lost 6 bases and J lost 0; bases outside the gene matches: 7. Looked up from germline, CDR1 is MDHEN and CDR2 is SYDVKM. The CDR3 is 16 amino acids.

This rearrangement joins TRBV12-3 or TRBV12-4 to TRBJ1-2; tentative D call: TRBD1 (5 bases). Trimming stripped 5 bases from V and 5 bases from J, with 12 bases between. The CDR3 totals 13 residues. The CDR3 protein is CASSTGGEYGYTF. The CDR3 bases are TGTGCCAGCAGTACCGGGGGGGAATATGGCTACACCTTC.

The chain is built from TRBV7-8 and TRBJ2-5; 7 bases match TRBD2. The CDR3 totals 18 residues. Losses at the gene ends were 0 bases for V and 5 bases for J; bases not matched to a gene: 15. Germline CDR1 is SGHVS and CDR2 is FQNEAQ. CDR3 amino acids: CASSLARFRSGKGETQYF. The CDR3, as DNA: TGTGCCAGCAGCTTAGCGCGGTTTAGGAGCGGGAAAGGGGAGACCCAGTACTTC.

The chain has TRBV4-1 and TRBJ1-2; D unclear. V was pared by 4 bases and J by 4 bases, with 10 bases between. The germline gives CDR1 MGHRA, CDR2 YSYEKL. There are 13 residues in the CDR3. CDR3 nucleotides: TGCGCCAGCAGCCCTGCGAGTGCCTATGGCTACACCTTC. Translated: CASSPASAYGYTF.

This rearrangement joins TRBV7-8 to TRBJ2-1; D remains unclear. The CDR3 runs to 13 residues. The V end lost 8 bases, the J end lost 3 bases, and 11 bases lay between the germline ends. Per the germline V gene, CDR1 is SGHVS and CDR2 is FQNEAQ. The CDR3 bases are TGTGCCAGCGTACTGGTAAACTACAATGAGCAGTTCTTC. Translating it yields CASVLVNYNEQFF.

This clonotype was counted a few times. The V and J genes are TRBV7-9 and TRBJ2-1; TRBD2 is a possible D gene (5 bases). The ends were cut back, 1 base at V and 9 bases at J, with 7 bases in the middle. This CDR3 spans 12 amino acids. Germline V gene sequence: CDR1 SEHNR, CDR2 FQNEAQ (reference sequence). The CDR3, as DNA: TGTGCCAGCAGCTTAGGTGAGGGTGAGCAGTTCTTC. The encoded protein is CASSLGEGEQFF.

This clonotype was counted between two and nine times. The chain links TRBV14 to TRBJ2-2; 9 nucleotides align to TRBD1. The junction had 9 bases not matched to a gene; V was cut back by 6 bases and J by 4 bases. The CDR3 extends over 16 amino acids. Per the germline V gene, CDR1 is SGHDN and CDR2 is FVKESK. The CDR3 DNA sequence: TGTGCCAGCAGACCCTCCGGGACAGGGTTCACCGGGGAGCTGTTTTTT. This gives the protein CASRPSGTGFTGELFF.

This clonotype was recorded a few times. The chain joins TRBV28 to TRBJ2-7, with D perhaps TRBD2 (6 bases). Germline V lookup: CDR1 MDHEN, CDR2 SYDVKM. V was pared by 4 bases and J by 3 bases, with 10 bases between. The CDR3 length is 13 residues. The CDR3 sequence is CASSWDLNYEQYF. CDR3 sequence (DNA): TGTGCCAGCAGTTGGGACTTAAACTACGAGCAGTACTTC.

This clonotype was seen a handful of times. The chain combines TRBV6-1 with TRBJ2-2, with 9 bases identical to TRBD1. V shed 6 bases and J 7 bases; nucleotides not matched to a gene: 9. The CDR3 is made up of 15 amino acids. CDR1 MNHNS and CDR2 SASEGT come from the germline V gene. The CDR3 reads CASRLTGGSGGELFF. The CDR3 bases are TGTGCCAGCAGACTGACAGGGGGAAGCGGCGGGGAGCTGTTTTTT.

The chain combines TRBV7-9 with TRBJ1-3, with a weak D call TRBD1 (6 bases). The germline V gene encodes CDR1 SEHNR and CDR2 FQNEAQ (reference sequence). This CDR3 is built from 17 residues. V was cut by 2 bases and J by 0 bases, with 14 bases left in between. CDR3: CASSLFQGQASGNTIYF. CDR3 DNA: TGTGCCAGCAGCTTATTTCAGGGACAAGCCTCTGGAAACACCATATATTTT.

This clonotype was recorded many times. The chain joins TRBV7-9 to TRBJ1-1; D uncertain. The CDR3 has 12 residues. V dropped 3 bases and J dropped 0 bases, with 2 bases sitting between them. Per the germline V gene, CDR1 is SEHNR and CDR2 is FQNEAQ (reference sequence). The CDR3 is CASSFVNTEAFF. The CDR3 DNA reads TGTGCCAGCAGCTTCGTGAACACTGAAGCTTTCTTT.

This clonotype was seen a few times. The CDR3 loop reads CASSQADEQYF. CDR3 nucleotides: TGCGCCAGCAGCCAAGCCGACGAGCAGTACTTC. V is TRBV4-1 and J is TRBJ2-7, with D hard to call. This CDR3 spans 11 amino acids. Germline V gives CDR1 MGHRA, CDR2 YSYEKL. The V end lost 1 base, the J end lost 5 bases, and 3 bases lay between the germline ends.